This T cell receptor beta chain was observed in a study of PD-1 blockade in classical Hodgkin lymphoma. CDR1 SEHNR and CDR2 FQNEAQ come from the germline V gene (reference sequence). After removal of 3 bases from V and 5 bases from J, the junction contained 11 bases not matched to a gene. The CDR3 has 17 residues. Sequencing was performed with immunoSEQ multiplex PCR; in TCRdb, only in-frame clones are kept and a portion is missing. The table lists approximately 3,000 clones, about 69% of them singletons. About this clone itself: Its antigen is unidentified.

Overall study results and limits: Newly diagnosed patients were said to have less baseline TCR diversity than healthy donors did. For complete responders, baseline diversity was comparable to that of newly diagnosed patients. The CD4+ diversity rise by C4D1 was clearest in complete responders.

Autologous stem cell transplantation was followed by relapse in every patient, and brentuximab vedotin exposure varied. Magnetic depletion of non-target cells from thawed PBMCs yielded purified CD8+ T cells. V is TRBV7-9 and J is TRBJ1-4, with TRBD1 matching 8 bases. Sequencing was performed on CD8+ T cells from blood, taken at baseline. The receptor's source is a human donor with classical Hodgkin lymphoma. The CDR3 spells CASSFVQGGRANEKLFF. CDR3 nucleotide sequence: TGTGCCAGCAGCTTCGTACAGGGGGGACGGGCCAATGAAAAACTGTTTTTT. Full variable domain (rest looked up from reference TRBV7-9 and TRBJ1-4): DTGVSQNPRHKITKRGQNVTFRCDPISEHNRLYWYRQTLGQGPEFLTYFQNEAQLEKSRLLSDRFSAERPKGSFSTLEIQRTEQGDSAMYLCASSFVQGGRANEKLFFGSGTQLSVL.